Shown below are 27 T cell receptor beta chains from a single sample sequenced in a study of shared T cell receptors in the human thymus (dated by TCRdb to the early 2020s). The library was built by means of the immunoSEQ multiplex PCR assay. What TCRdb holds here is the immuneACCESS table cut down to in-frame rearrangements. Part of the clones is not present; checked against another copy, under half of the missing clones reflect an unresolved V gene, and the others are unexplained. The sample yields hundreds of thousands of clones; around 89% were counted once. Roughly 0.0097% of the sample comes from the top ten. Another study also made use of these data, one on human thymus T cells.

Sequencing input: thymocytes. Receptors were obtained from a boy younger than two with a congenital heart defect. Donor details come from another sample of the same person, matched by shared clones.

J is TRBJ2-7 and V is TRBV5-1; 9 nucleotides line up with TRBD2. Trimming cost V 0 bases and J 6 bases; bases outside gene matches: 13. This CDR3 comprises 17 residues. CDR1 is SGHRS, CDR2 YFSETQ, per germline. CDR3 region: CASSLANGLARGLEQYF. The CDR3 DNA follows: TGCGCCAGCAGCTTGGCCAATGGACTAGCGAGGGGGCTCGAGCAGTACTTC. Using reference TRBV5-1 and TRBJ2-7 for the parts outside the CDR3, the full variable domain is KAGVTQTPRYLIKTRGQQVTLSCSPISGHRSVSWYQQTPGQGLQFLFEYFSETQRNKGNFPGRFSGRQFSNSRSEMNVSTLELGDSALYLCASSLANGLARGLEQYFGPGTRLTVT.

J is TRBJ2-1 and V is TRBV9, with a possible D match to TRBD2 (5 bases). Per germline, CDR1 SGDLS and CDR2 YYNGEE. CDR3 length: 15 amino acids. The germline V and J ends were trimmed by 4 bases and 5 bases, with 16 bases remaining between them. As DNA, the CDR3 is TGTGCCAGCAGCCCAAAAAAGGAGACTAACAATGAGCAGTTCTTC. As protein: CASSPKKETNNEQFF.

The chain uses TRBV7-6 and TRBJ2-5; TRBD1 agrees at 8 bases. The CDR3 spans 14 residues. Trimming removed 7 bases from V and 0 bases from J; junction bases left unmatched: 4. Per the germline V gene, CDR1 is SGHVS and CDR2 is FNYEAQ. Here the CDR3 DNA reads TGTGCCAGCAAACGGACAGGGTACCAAGAGACCCAGTACTTC. This codes for CASKRTGYQETQYF.

The V call is TRBV4-3, the J call TRBJ2-3; 7 bases are a match to TRBD2. V was clipped by 4 bases and J by 3 bases; unmatched bases: 7. Germline assignment: CDR1 LGHNA and CDR2 YSLEER. This CDR3 has 15 residues. CDR3 DNA: TGCGCCAGCAGCCCCTGGCGGGAGCCGACAGATACGCAGTATTTT. It is translated as CASSPWREPTDTQYF.

The DNA of the CDR3 is TGCAGCGTTGAAGAGCCGCGACAGGGTTCTGGAAACACCATATATTTT. Amino acids: CSVEEPRQGSGNTIYF. The chain couples TRBV29-1 to TRBJ1-3; 7 bases agree with TRBD1. V gave up 0 bases and J gave up 1 base; unmatched junction bases: 6. The length of the CDR3 is 16 residues. Per germline, CDR1 SQVTM and CDR2 ANQGSEA.

The genes are TRBV14 and TRBJ2-5; D may be TRBD1 (5 bases). With the DNA end fitting TRBJ2-7 better, the J assignment may be wrong. The CDR3 loop spans 17 amino acids. Per germline, CDR1 SGHDN and CDR2 FVKESK. CDR3 sequence reads: CASSQAGPQGSSYEQYF. The CDR3 coding sequence is TGTGCCAGCAGCCAAGCCGGGCCTCAGGGCTCCTCCTACGAGCAGTACTTC.

This rearrangement joins TRBV27 to TRBJ2-3, with TRBD2 identical over 11 bases. With V trimmed by 4 bases and J by 3 bases, 6 bases remained unmatched. CDR1 is MNHEY and CDR2 is SMNVEV in the germline V gene (reference sequence). CDR3 length: 16 amino acids. The CDR3 here is CASSSGSGRVTDTQYF. Written as DNA, the CDR3 is TGTGCCAGCAGTTCGGGTAGCGGGAGGGTTACAGATACGCAGTATTTT.

The V call is TRBV4-3, the J call TRBJ2-1; 7 bases agree with TRBD2. The CDR3 runs 13 residues. Per the germline V gene, CDR1 is LGHNA and CDR2 is YSLEER. The V and J ends lost 3 bases and 14 bases, in that order; junction bases with no gene match: 10. The CDR3 sequence: CASSQRTGGGEFF. In nucleotides, the CDR3 is TGCGCCAGCAGCCAGAGGACGGGAGGTGGGGAGTTCTTC.

The rearrangement links TRBV5-1 to TRBJ2-5; TRBD2 matches at 7 bases. The assigned J gene may be wrong: the sequence end matches TRBJ2-7 better. Germline CDR1 SGHRS, CDR2 YFSETQ. The CDR3 has 17 residues. CDR3 bases: TGCGCCAGCAGCTTGGTACGTACGGGACTACTCCCCTACGAGCAGTACTTC. It encodes CASSLVRTGLLPYEQYF.

The gene calls are TRBV6-5 and TRBJ2-3; D unclear. The germline V and J ends were trimmed by 8 bases and 5 bases, with 11 bases remaining between them. The CDR3 length is 12 residues. Germline V gene sequence: CDR1 MNHEY, CDR2 SVGAGI. The CDR3 DNA is TGTGCCAGCGTCCTATCCGGAGATACGCAGTATTTT. It yields the protein CASVLSGDTQYF.

The chain recombines TRBV6-5 with TRBJ1-2, with 7 bases matching TRBD1. V gave up 9 bases and J gave up 8 bases; unmatched junction bases: 15. This CDR3 spans 14 amino acids. Germline V gives CDR1 MNHEY, CDR2 SVGAGI. The CDR3 loop is CARYHRGQNQGYTF. The CDR3 DNA sequence: TGTGCCAGATATCACAGGGGACAAAACCAAGGCTACACCTTC.

This sequence joins TRBV11-2 and TRBJ1-1; TRBD1 matches at 8 bases. There are 16 residues in the CDR3. V lost 6 bases to trimming and J lost 5 bases; unmatched junction nucleotides: 14. Germline V lookup: CDR1 SGHAT, CDR2 FQNNGV. The CDR3 DNA reads as TGTGCCAGCAGGTTAAACCACCGACAGGGGCGAACTGAAGCTTTCTTT. It encodes CASRLNHRQGRTEAFF.

The gene calls are TRBV18 and TRBJ2-7; 14 bases line up with TRBD2. The J segment lost 2 bases and the V segment lost 2 bases, leaving 5 bases of the junction unmatched. The CDR3 sequence is 17 residues long. Germline V gene lookup returns CDR1 KGHSH and CDR2 LQKENI. The CDR3 protein is CASSPLTGLAGAYEQYF. The CDR3 DNA reads TGTGCCAGCTCACCATTAACGGGACTAGCGGGAGCCTACGAGCAGTACTTC.

The CDR3, as DNA: TGTGCCTGGAGTCCCGGCGGGGTCTCCTACGAGCAGTACTTC. Translated: CAWSPGGVSYEQYF. The chain couples TRBV30 to TRBJ2-7, with D perhaps matching TRBD2 (6 bases). Germline loops: CDR1 GTSNPN, CDR2 SVGIG (reference sequence). V lost 2 bases and J 0 bases, leaving 11 bases between the germline ends. The CDR3 spans 14 residues.

The rearrangement uses TRBV28 and TRBJ2-1, with D possibly matching TRBD1 (6 bases). The CDR3 loop spans 14 amino acids. Trimming shortened V by 4 bases and J by 7 bases, and 14 bases separated the two germline ends. Germline values: CDR1 MDHEN, CDR2 SYDVKM. The CDR3 coding sequence is TGTGCCAGCAGTTGCTACAGGGAAGTGAATGAGCAGTTCTTC. Its protein is CASSCYREVNEQFF.

The gene calls are TRBV7-9 and TRBJ2-1; D perhaps matches TRBD2 (5 bases). The germline gives CDR1 SEHNR, CDR2 FQNEAQ (reference sequence). CDR3 length: 13 amino acids. V lost 5 bases, J lost 4 bases, and 9 bases lay in between. DNA for the CDR3: TGTGCCAGCAGCGAACGGACTTACAATGAGCAGTTCTTC. Protein product: CASSERTYNEQFF.

V is TRBV27 and J is TRBJ2-6, with 12 positions matching TRBD2. The CDR3 covers 21 residues. Trimming cost V 3 bases and J 0 bases; bases outside gene matches: 12. The germline V gene has CDR1 MNHEY and CDR2 SMNVEV (reference sequence). In nucleotides, the CDR3 is TGTGCCAGCAGTTTCTGCGCCCCACTAGCGGGAGGCCCCTCTGGGGCCAACGTCCTGACTTTC. Residues: CASSFCAPLAGGPSGANVLTF.

V and J are TRBV5-1 and TRBJ2-4, with 10 bases identical to TRBD1. The V gene's germline CDR1 is SGHRS and CDR2 YFSETQ. V was pared by 4 bases and J by 1 base, with 5 bases of the junction left unmatched. The length of the CDR3 is 16 residues. The CDR3, as DNA: TGCGCCAGCAGCCCCGGACAGGGGGAGGCCAAAAACATTCAGTACTTC. Translated: CASSPGQGEAKNIQYF. The full variable domain, rest sourced from reference TRBV5-1 and TRBJ2-4, is KAGVTQTPRYLIKTRGQQVTLSCSPISGHRSVSWYQQTPGQGLQFLFEYFSETQRNKGNFPGRFSGRQFSNSRSEMNVSTLELGDSALYLCASSPGQGEAKNIQYFGAGTRLSVL.

This rearrangement joins TRBV5-1 to TRBJ1-2; D not resolved. CDR3 length: 13 amino acids. V lost 0 bases and J 4 bases, leaving 7 bases between the germline ends. The germline V gene encodes CDR1 SGHRS and CDR2 YFSETQ. The CDR3 region is CASSLGWAYGYTF. The CDR3, as DNA: TGCGCCAGCAGCTTGGGCTGGGCCTATGGCTACACCTTC.

This CDR3 is CSVCASEQFF. CDR3 sequence (DNA): TGCAGCGTTTGTGCGTCTGAGCAGTTCTTC. This sequence joins TRBV29-1 and TRBJ2-1; the D is unclear. Germline-derived CDR1 and CDR2 are SQVTM and ANQGSEA. Trimming took 5 bases from V and 9 from J, leaving 8 bases between them. This CDR3 region has 10 residues.

The chain couples TRBV6-1 to TRBJ2-2; maybe TRBD2 (7 bases). The germline V gene has CDR1 MNHNS and CDR2 SASEGT. The V gene lost 2 bases and the J gene lost 6 bases, with 22 bases spanning the gap. The CDR3 extends over 18 amino acids. The CDR3 DNA follows: TGTGCCAGCAGTGAACCCAACCCGGCGGGGGCGGTCCCCGGGGAGCTGTTTTTT. Amino acids: CASSEPNPAGAVPGELFF.

The chain combines TRBV4-2 with TRBJ2-5; 8 bases agree with TRBD2. V was pared by 1 base and J by 6 bases, with 10 bases of the junction left unmatched. CDR3 length equals 16 residues. Germline V lookup: CDR1 LGHNA, CDR2 YNFKEQ. The CDR3 nucleotides read TGTGCCAGCAGCCAAGTGGCTAGCGGGCTCGGGAAGACCCAGTACTTC. Protein: CASSQVASGLGKTQYF.

The chain couples TRBV7-9 to TRBJ1-1, with D unresolved. This CDR3 has 13 amino acids. The germline gives CDR1 SEHNR, CDR2 FQNEAQ (reference sequence). V dropped 5 bases and J dropped 10 bases, with 17 bases sitting between them. CDR3 sequence reads: CASSPLGRVAAFF. The CDR3 nucleotides read TGTGCCAGCAGCCCCCTGGGGAGAGTTGCAGCTTTCTTT. Supplemented by reference TRBV7-9 and TRBJ1-1, the full variable domain reads DTGVSQNPRHKITKRGQNVTFRCDPISEHNRLYWYRQTLGQGPEFLTYFQNEAQLEKSRLLSDRFSAERPKGSFSTLEIQRTEQGDSAMYLCASSPLGRVAAFFGQGTRLTVV.

The chain joins TRBV9 to TRBJ1-3; 7 nucleotides align to TRBD1. The CDR3 is 17 amino acids. V lost 4 bases and J lost 4; bases outside the gene matches: 14. Germline CDR1 reads SGDLS; CDR2 reads YYNGEE. CDR3 loop: CASSPGDRQGPGNTIYF. The DNA for the CDR3 is TGTGCCAGCAGCCCTGGGGACCGACAGGGACCCGGAAACACCATATATTTT.

The CDR3 sequence is CASSQALPGRADTGELFF. Written as DNA, the CDR3 is TGCGCCAGCAGCCAAGCCCTTCCCGGGAGGGCGGACACCGGGGAGCTGTTTTTT. The chain couples TRBV4-3 to TRBJ2-2, with TRBD2 matching 8 bases. CDR1 and CDR2 from the germline V gene are LGHNA and YSLEER. Trimming at V came to 1 base and at J to 3 bases, leaving 10 bases not matched to a gene. The CDR3 covers 18 residues.

In this sample, this clone turned up once. This chain links TRBV27 with TRBJ1-1; a weak D match, TRBD1 (5 bases). The germline V gene has CDR1 MNHEY and CDR2 SMNVEV (reference sequence). This CDR3 comprises 14 residues. The V end lost 3 bases, the J end lost 4 bases, and 12 bases lay between the germline ends. The CDR3 bases are TGTGCCAGCAGTTTGAAAAGGGGAGGCACTGAAGCTTTCTTT. Amino acids: CASSLKRGGTEAFF.

J is TRBJ2-7 and V is TRBV5-6, with D possibly matching TRBD1 (6 bases). CDR1 and CDR2 from the germline V gene are SGHDT and YYEEEE. Between the trimmed V and J ends, which lost 3 bases and 3 bases, there was a span of 19 bases. This CDR3 has 16 amino acids. CDR3 nucleotide sequence: TGTGCCAGCAGCTCCCCCCATGCGACAGGCGGCTACGAGCAGTACTTC. It encodes CASSSPHATGGYEQYF.